A single TCR beta chain is shown here with its context. Antigen unknown. The data originate from a study of cytomegalovirus exposure and HLA in healthy donors. J gave up 7 bases and V 0 bases, and 6 bases lay outside the gene matches. CDR3 length equals 15 residues. From germline, CDR1 is SGHRS and CDR2 YFSETQ. Whole-study findings and limits: The study recorded 150 to 200 TCR beta chains that were cytomegalovirus-associated.

PCR amplification relied on 60 Vbeta primers (plus 13 Jbeta primers). Sequencing used immunoSEQ multiplex PCR; TCRdb keeps in-frame clones, though not all of them. Among about 73,000 clones, 60% to 75% were seen once, and the ten largest hold 9.5% to 15%. This sequence was found in a man aged 65 to 79 in good health and CMV-seronegative. This rearrangement joins TRBV5-1 to TRBJ1-2; TRBD1 matches at 10 bases. Sequenced sample: PBMCs. CDR3 DNA: TGCGCCAGCAGCTTGGTTGAGGACAGGGGGACTGGCTACACCTTC. Translation: CASSLVEDRGTGYTF.